This passage covers 6 T cell receptor beta chains from one sample sequenced in a study of OX40 agonist ivuxolimab in advanced cancers. Libraries came from the immunoSEQ multiplex PCR assay. The immuneACCESS repertoire file appears here via TCRdb, limited to in-frame rearrangements. These files lack a portion of the clones; in checked studies, under half of the deficit traces to unresolved V genes, and the cause of the others is not known. The sample yields tens of thousands of clones; 70% to 90% were counted once. The biggest ten clones account for approximately 0.32% of the sample. This material consisted of CD4+ or CD8+ T cells sorted from blood, taken in a trial of the OX40 agonist ivuxolimab. These receptors were taken from an adult with an advanced solid tumor such as melanoma, head and neck, liver or kidney cancer.

The V gene is TRBV18, the J gene TRBJ2-1, with D perhaps TRBD1 (6 bases). The germline V gene encodes CDR1 KGHSH and CDR2 LQKENI. Trimming left V 1 base short and J 5 bases short, with 12 bases between. The CDR3 is made up of 15 amino acids. The DNA for the CDR3 is TGTGCCAGCTCACCACAGGGGGAGAGCGACAATGAGCAGTTCTTC. Its translation: CASSPQGESDNEQFF.

The chain has TRBV30 and TRBJ2-3, with D perhaps TRBD2 (7 bases). The CDR3 is made up of 17 amino acids. V was clipped by 1 base and J by 3 bases, with 20 bases between them. Germline V lookup: CDR1 GTSNPN, CDR2 SVGIG (reference sequence). The CDR3 sequence: CAWSDPPAGASTDTQYF. DNA for the CDR3: TGTGCCTGGAGTGATCCTCCGGCGGGGGCCAGTACAGATACGCAGTATTTT.

The chain joins TRBV2 to TRBJ2-3; D gene ambiguous. The CDR3 runs to 12 residues. Trimming cost V 2 bases and J 9 bases, with 9 bases left between them. Germline V gene sequence: CDR1 SNHLY, CDR2 FYNNEI. CDR3: CASSESLRTQYF. In nucleotides, the CDR3 is TGTGCCAGCAGTGAATCGCTCCGGACGCAGTATTTT.

The chain joins TRBV5-4 to TRBJ2-3; 15 bases agree with TRBD2. The germline V gene encodes CDR1 SGHNT and CDR2 YYREEE (reference sequence). V was pared by 4 bases and J by 5 bases, with 5 bases of the junction left unmatched. The CDR3 is 16 amino acids. In DNA form, the CDR3 reads TGTGCCAGCAGCCCACCGGGACTAGCGGGGGGAGATACGCAGTATTTT. Translated: CASSPPGLAGGDTQYF. Looking up the rest from reference TRBV5-4 and TRBJ2-3 gives the full variable domain: ETGVTQSPTHLIKTRGQQVTLRCSSQSGHNTVSWYQQALGQGPQFIFQYYREEENGRGNFPPRFSGLQFPNYSSELNVNALELDDSALYLCASSPPGLAGGDTQYFGPGTRLTVL.

The gene calls are TRBV15 and TRBJ2-5; unclear D gene. CDR1 and CDR2 (germline): LNHNV, YYDKDF (reference sequence). This CDR3 is 14 amino acids long. The V end lost 0 bases, the J end lost 11 bases, and 16 bases lay between the germline ends. In nucleotides, the CDR3 is TGTGCCACCAGCAGAGATATGGCAGCCGTTGAGCAGTACTTC. It specifies CATSRDMAAVEQYF.

This chain uses TRBV11-3 with TRBJ1-2; D is unresolved. Deletions cut 0 bases from V and 4 bases from J, with 3 bases between. This CDR3 has 12 residues. The germline CDR1 and CDR2 sequences are SGHNT and YENEEA. The CDR3 reads CASSLDGYGYTF. In DNA form, the CDR3 reads TGTGCCAGCAGCTTAGATGGCTATGGCTACACCTTC.